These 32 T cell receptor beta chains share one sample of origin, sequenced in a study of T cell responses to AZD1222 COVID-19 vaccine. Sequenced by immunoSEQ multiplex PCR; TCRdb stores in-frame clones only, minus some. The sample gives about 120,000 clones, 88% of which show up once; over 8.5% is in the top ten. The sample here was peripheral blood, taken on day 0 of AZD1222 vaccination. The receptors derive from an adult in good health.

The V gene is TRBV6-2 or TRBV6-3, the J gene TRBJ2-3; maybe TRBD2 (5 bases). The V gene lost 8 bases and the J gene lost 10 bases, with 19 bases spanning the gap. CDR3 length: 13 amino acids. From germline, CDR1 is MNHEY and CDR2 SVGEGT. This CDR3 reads CASGPGLGSAQYF. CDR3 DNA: TGTGCCAGCGGCCCGGGGTTGGGGTCTGCGCAGTATTTT.

The CDR3 loop reads CASSVTYEQYF. The CDR3 nucleotides read TGTGCCAGCAGCGTCACCTACGAGCAGTACTTC. The chain joins TRBV7-9 to TRBJ2-7, with D hard to call. Germline V gene data show CDR1 as SEHNR and CDR2 as FQNEAQ (reference sequence). The CDR3 contains 11 residues. Trimming took off 5 bases at V and 2 bases at J, with 4 bases between the two ends.

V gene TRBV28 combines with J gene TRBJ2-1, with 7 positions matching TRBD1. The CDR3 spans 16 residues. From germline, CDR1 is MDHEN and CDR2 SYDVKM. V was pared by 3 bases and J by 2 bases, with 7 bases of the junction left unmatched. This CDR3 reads CASSFRRGSPYNEQFF. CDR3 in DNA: TGTGCCAGCAGTTTTCGCAGGGGGTCCCCCTACAATGAGCAGTTCTTC.

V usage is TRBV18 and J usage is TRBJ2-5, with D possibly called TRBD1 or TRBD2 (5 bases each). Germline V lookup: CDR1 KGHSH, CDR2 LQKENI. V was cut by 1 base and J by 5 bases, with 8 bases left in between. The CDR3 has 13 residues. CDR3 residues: CASSPRGEETQYF. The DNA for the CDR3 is TGTGCCAGCTCACCACGAGGGGAGGAGACCCAGTACTTC.

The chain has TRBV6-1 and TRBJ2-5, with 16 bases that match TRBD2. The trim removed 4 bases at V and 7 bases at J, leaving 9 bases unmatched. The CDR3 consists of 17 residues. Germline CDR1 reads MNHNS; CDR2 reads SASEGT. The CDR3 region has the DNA TGTGCCAGCAGTGCGGGACTAGCGGGGGGGCCTAAAGGGACCCAGTACTTC. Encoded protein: CASSAGLAGGPKGTQYF.

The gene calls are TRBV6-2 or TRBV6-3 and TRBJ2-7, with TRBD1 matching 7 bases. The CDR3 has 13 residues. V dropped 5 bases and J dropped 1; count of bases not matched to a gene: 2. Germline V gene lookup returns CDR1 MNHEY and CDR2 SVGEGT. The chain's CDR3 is CASSRTGSYEQYF. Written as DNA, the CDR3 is TGTGCCAGCAGTAGGACAGGTTCCTACGAGCAGTACTTC.

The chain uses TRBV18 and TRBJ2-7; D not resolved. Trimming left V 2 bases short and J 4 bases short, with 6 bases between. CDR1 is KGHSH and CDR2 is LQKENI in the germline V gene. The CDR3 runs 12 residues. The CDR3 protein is CASSPSLYEQYF. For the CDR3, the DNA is TGTGCCAGCTCACCATCGCTTTACGAGCAGTACTTC. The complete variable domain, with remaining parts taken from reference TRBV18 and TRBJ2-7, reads NAGVMQNPRHLVRRRGQEARLRCSPMKGHSHVYWYRQLPEEGLKFMVYLQKENIIDESGMPKERFSAEFPKEGPSILRIQQVVRGDSAAYFCASSPSLYEQYFGPGTRLTVT.

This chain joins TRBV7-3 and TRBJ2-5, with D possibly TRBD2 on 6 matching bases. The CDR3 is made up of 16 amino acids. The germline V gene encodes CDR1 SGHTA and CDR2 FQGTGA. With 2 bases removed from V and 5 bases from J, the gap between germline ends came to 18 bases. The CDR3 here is CASSLGFTSAGETQYF. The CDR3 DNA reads TGTGCCAGCAGCTTAGGGTTCACCTCGGCGGGGGAGACCCAGTACTTC. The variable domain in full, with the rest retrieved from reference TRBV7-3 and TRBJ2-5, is GAGVSQTPSNKVTEKGKYVELRCDPISGHTALYWYRQSLGQGPEFLIYFQGTGAADDSGLPNDRFFAVRPEGSVSTLKIQRTERGDSAVYLCASSLGFTSAGETQYFGPGTRLLVL.

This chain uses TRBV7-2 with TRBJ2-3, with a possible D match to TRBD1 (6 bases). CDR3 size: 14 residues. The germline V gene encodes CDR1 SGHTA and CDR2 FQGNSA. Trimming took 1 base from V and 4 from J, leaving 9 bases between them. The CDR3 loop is CASSLDYRADTQYF. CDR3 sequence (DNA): TGTGCCAGCAGCTTAGATTACAGGGCAGATACGCAGTATTTT.

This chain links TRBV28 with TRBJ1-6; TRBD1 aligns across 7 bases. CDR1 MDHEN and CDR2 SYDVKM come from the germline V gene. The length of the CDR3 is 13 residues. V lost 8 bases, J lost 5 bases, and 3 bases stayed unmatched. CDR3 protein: CASPGQHNSPLHF. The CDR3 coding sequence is TGTGCCAGCCCGGGACAGCATAATTCACCCCTCCACTTT.

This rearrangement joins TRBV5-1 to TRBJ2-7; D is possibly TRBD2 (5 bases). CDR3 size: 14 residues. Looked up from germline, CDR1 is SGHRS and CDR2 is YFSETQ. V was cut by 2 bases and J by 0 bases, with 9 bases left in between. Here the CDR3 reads CASSLGGSSYEQYF. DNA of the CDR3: TGCGCCAGCAGCTTAGGAGGTAGCTCCTACGAGCAGTACTTC.

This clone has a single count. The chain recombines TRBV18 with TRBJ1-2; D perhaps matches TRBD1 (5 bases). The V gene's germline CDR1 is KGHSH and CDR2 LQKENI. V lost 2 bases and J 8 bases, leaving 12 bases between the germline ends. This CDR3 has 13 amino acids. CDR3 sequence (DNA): TGTGCCAGCTCACCATACGAGGGGAACGGCTACACCTTC. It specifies CASSPYEGNGYTF.

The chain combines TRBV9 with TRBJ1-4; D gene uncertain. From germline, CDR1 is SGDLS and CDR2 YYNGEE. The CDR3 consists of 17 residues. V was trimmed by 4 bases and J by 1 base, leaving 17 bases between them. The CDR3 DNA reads TGTGCCAGCAGCCCACAGCCCCGATGGCGAACTAATGAAAAACTGTTTTTT. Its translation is CASSPQPRWRTNEKLFF.

The CDR3 sequence is CAISESVGTAQRNTEAFF. The CDR3 DNA is TGTGCCATCAGTGAGTCAGTCGGGACAGCCCAAAGGAACACTGAAGCTTTCTTT. The gene calls are TRBV10-3 and TRBJ1-1; 7 bases map to TRBD1. The CDR3 length is 18 residues. Germline V CDR1 and CDR2: ENHRY, SYGVKD. Unmatched junction bases numbered 11, after V lost 0 bases and J lost 1 base.

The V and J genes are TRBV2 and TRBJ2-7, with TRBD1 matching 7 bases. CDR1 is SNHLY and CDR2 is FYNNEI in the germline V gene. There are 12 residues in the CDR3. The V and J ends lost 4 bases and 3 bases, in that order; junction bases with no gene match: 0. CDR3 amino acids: CASSGQGYEQYF. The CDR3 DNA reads TGTGCCAGCAGTGGACAGGGCTACGAGCAGTACTTC.

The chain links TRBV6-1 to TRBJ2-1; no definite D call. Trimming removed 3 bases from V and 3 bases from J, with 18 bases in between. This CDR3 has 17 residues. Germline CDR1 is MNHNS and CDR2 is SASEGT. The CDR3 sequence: CASSDRNSWNLYNEQFF. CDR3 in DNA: TGTGCCAGCAGTGATCGGAACTCTTGGAACCTCTACAATGAGCAGTTCTTC.

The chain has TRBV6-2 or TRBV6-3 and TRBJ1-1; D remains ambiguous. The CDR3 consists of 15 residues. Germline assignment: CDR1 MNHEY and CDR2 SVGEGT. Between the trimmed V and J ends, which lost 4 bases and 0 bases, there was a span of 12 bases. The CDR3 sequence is CASSLRRVLNTEAFF. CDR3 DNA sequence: TGTGCCAGCAGTTTGCGCCGGGTCCTGAACACTGAAGCTTTCTTT.

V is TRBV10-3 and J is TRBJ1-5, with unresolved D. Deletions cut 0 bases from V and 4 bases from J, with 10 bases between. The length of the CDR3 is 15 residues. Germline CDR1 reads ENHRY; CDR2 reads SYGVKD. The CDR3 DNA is TGTGCCATCAGTGAGTCGAATCTCGGTAATCAGCCCCAGCATTTT. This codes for CAISESNLGNQPQHF.

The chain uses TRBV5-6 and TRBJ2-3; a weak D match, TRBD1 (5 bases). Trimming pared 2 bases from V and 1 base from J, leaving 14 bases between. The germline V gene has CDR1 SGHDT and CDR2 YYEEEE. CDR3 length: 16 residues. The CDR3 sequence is CASSFSPGQGTDTQYF. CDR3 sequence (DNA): TGTGCCAGCAGCTTCTCGCCAGGGCAAGGCACAGATACGCAGTATTTT.

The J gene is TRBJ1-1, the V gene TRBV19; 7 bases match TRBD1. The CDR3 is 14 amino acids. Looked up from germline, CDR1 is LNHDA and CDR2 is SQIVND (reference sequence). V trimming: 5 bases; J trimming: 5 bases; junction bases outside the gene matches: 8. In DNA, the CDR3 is TGTGCCAGTAGTTCGCAGGGGGAGAGAACTGAAGCTTTCTTT. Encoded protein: CASSSQGERTEAFF.

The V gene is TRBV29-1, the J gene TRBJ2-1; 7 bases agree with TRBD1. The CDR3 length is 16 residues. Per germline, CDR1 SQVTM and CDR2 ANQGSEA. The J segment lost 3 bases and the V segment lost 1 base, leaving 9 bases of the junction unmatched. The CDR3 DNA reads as TGCAGCGTTGAAGGGGGGACAGAGTACTACTACAATGAGCAGTTCTTC. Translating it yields CSVEGGTEYYYNEQFF.

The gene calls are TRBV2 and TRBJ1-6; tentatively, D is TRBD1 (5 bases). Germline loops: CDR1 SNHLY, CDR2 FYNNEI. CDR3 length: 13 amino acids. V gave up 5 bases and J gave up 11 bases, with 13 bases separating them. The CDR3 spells CASSYTQGPPLHF. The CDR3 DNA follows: TGTGCCAGCAGTTACACTCAGGGTCCACCCCTCCACTTT.

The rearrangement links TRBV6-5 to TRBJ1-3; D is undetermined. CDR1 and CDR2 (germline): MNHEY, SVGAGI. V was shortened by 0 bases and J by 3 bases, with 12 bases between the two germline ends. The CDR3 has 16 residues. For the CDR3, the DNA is TGTGCCAGCAGTTACTCGGAGGGCTACGTTGGAAACACCATATATTTT. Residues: CASSYSEGYVGNTIYF.

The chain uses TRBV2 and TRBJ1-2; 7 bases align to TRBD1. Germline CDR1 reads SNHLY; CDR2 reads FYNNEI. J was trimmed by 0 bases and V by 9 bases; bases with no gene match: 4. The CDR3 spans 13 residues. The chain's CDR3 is CASRQGSNYGYTF. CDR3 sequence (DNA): TGTGCCAGTCGACAGGGCTCTAACTATGGCTACACCTTC.

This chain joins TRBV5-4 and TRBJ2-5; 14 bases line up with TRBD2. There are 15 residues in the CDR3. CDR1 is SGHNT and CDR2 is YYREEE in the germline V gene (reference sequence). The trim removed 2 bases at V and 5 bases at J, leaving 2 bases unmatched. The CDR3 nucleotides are TGTGCCAGCAGCTTAGGGACTAGCGGGGGTGAGACCCAGTACTTC. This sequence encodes CASSLGTSGGETQYF.

The CDR3 protein is CASSSGQGRTEAFF. CDR3 DNA sequence: TGTGCCAGCAGCTCGGGACAGGGGAGGACTGAAGCTTTCTTT. The rearrangement joins TRBV9 to TRBJ1-1, with 10 bases lining up with TRBD1. The germline CDR1 and CDR2 sequences are SGDLS and YYNGEE. With V trimmed by 4 bases and J by 5 bases, 5 bases remained unmatched. The CDR3 sequence is 14 residues long.

The CDR3, as DNA: TGTGCCTGGAGTGTACAAGGAGAGACCCAGTACTTC. As protein: CAWSVQGETQYF. The chain is built from TRBV30 and TRBJ2-5; no clear D gene. Germline CDR1 is GTSNPN and CDR2 is SVGIG (reference sequence). V dropped 0 bases and J dropped 4 bases, with 6 bases sitting between them. The CDR3 consists of 12 residues.

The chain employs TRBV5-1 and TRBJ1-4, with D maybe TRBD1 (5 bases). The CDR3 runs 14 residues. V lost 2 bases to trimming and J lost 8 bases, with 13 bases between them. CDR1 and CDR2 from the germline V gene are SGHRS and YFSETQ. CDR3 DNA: TGCGCCAGCAGCTTAGGGCAGGGATACGAAAAACTGTTTTTT. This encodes CASSLGQGYEKLFF.

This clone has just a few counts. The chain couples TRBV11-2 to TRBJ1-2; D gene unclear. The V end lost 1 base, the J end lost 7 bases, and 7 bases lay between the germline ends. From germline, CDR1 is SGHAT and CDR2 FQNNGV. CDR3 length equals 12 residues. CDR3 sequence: CASSLAGRGYTF. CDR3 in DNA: TGTGCCAGCAGCTTAGCAGGTCGTGGCTACACCTTC.

The CDR3 DNA sequence: TGTGCCAGCAGCTTTCTCGGGAAAAAAGAGACCCAGTACTTC. This codes for CASSFLGKKETQYF. V usage is TRBV5-5 and J usage is TRBJ2-5, with TRBD2 as a possible D gene (5 bases). The length of the CDR3 is 14 residues. Looked up from germline, CDR1 is SGHKS and CDR2 is YYEKEE (reference sequence). Trimming took 2 bases from V and 3 from J, leaving 11 bases between them.

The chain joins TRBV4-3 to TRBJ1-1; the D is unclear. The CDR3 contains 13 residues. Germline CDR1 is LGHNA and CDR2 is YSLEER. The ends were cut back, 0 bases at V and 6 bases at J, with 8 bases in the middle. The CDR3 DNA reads TGCGCCAGCAGCCAAGATACGCGGTCTGAAGCTTTCTTT. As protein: CASSQDTRSEAFF.

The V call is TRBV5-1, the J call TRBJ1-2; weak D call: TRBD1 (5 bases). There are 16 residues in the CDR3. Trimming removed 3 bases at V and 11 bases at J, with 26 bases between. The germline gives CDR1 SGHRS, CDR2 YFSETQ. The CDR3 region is CASSSTTTRDFRRYTF. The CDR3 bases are TGCGCCAGCAGCTCTACTACGACCCGGGACTTTAGAAGGTACACCTTC.